The next 22 T cell receptor beta chains were all read from a single sample in a study of T cell responses to AZD1222 COVID-19 vaccine (dated by TCRdb to 2020 to 2023). What the time point label conveys for this sample: baseline before first vaccination. To prepare the library, the immunoSEQ multiplex PCR assay was applied. TCRdb mirrors the immuneACCESS table, restricted to in-frame sequences. Some clones are absent from its copies; in checked studies, under half trace to an unresolved V gene, and the reason for the others is unknown. The sample includes 170,000 or so clones, with approximately 90% observed a single time. The top ten clonotypes cover 2.5% to 3% of the sample. This specimen consisted of peripheral blood, obtained on day 0 of AZD1222 vaccination. Receptor source: an adult in good health.

The chain joins TRBV3-1 (or the pseudogene TRBV3-2) to TRBJ1-1, with 8 bases fitting TRBD1. Germline loops: CDR1 LGHDT, CDR2 YNNKEL (reference sequence). V shed 8 bases and J 4 bases; nucleotides not matched to a gene: 9. The CDR3 runs to 14 residues. This CDR3 reads CASGGTGSSTEAFF. CDR3 DNA sequence: TGTGCCAGCGGAGGGACAGGATCGAGCACTGAAGCTTTCTTT.

This chain uses TRBV18 with TRBJ1-4; no firm D call. Trimming removed 2 bases from V and 4 bases from J, with 14 bases in between. This CDR3 is 16 amino acids long. Looked up from germline, CDR1 is KGHSH and CDR2 is LQKENI. This CDR3 reads CASSPLGPGDNEKLFF. The DNA for the CDR3 is TGTGCCAGCTCACCATTGGGTCCCGGAGATAATGAAAAACTGTTTTTT.

The sample holds one count of this clone. V is TRBV5-6 and J is TRBJ1-5; a weak D match, TRBD1 (5 bases). This CDR3 spans 15 amino acids. Trimming removed 2 bases at V and 5 bases at J, with 14 bases between. Germline V CDR1 and CDR2: SGHDT, YYEEEE. The CDR3 is CASSFGRARYQPQHF. CDR3 nucleotide sequence: TGTGCCAGCAGCTTTGGCAGGGCGCGCTATCAGCCCCAGCATTTT.

This clone was seen a handful of times. CDR3 loop: CASSRDQGVAFF. The CDR3 DNA reads as TGTGCCAGCAGTCGCGACCAGGGGGTAGCTTTCTTT. The rearrangement joins TRBV7-8 to TRBJ1-1; 7 positions agree with TRBD1. Germline V CDR1 and CDR2: SGHVS, FQNEAQ. V shed 6 bases and J 10 bases; nucleotides not matched to a gene: 8. The CDR3 is 12 amino acids.

The CDR3 spells CASSWQTFNYGYTF. CDR3 sequence (DNA): TGTGCCAGCAGCTGGCAGACCTTTAACTATGGCTACACCTTC. The chain joins TRBV13 to TRBJ1-2; no definite D call. Germline lookup yields CDR1 PRHDT and CDR2 FYEKMQ (reference sequence). V gave up 4 bases and J gave up 1 base, with 10 bases separating them. This CDR3 has 14 residues. Drawing the rest from reference TRBV13 and TRBJ1-2, the complete variable domain is AAGVIQSPRHLIKEKRETATLKCYPIPRHDTVYWYQQGPGQDPQFLISFYEKMQSDKGSIPDRFSAQQFSDYHSELNMSSLELGDSALYFCASSWQTFNYGYTFGSGTRLTVV.

This clone was seen a single time. The chain carries TRBV12-3 or TRBV12-4 and TRBJ1-5; no clear D. CDR3 length: 13 amino acids. V was shortened by 3 bases and J by 5 bases, with 8 bases between the two germline ends. This CDR3 is CASSFSGYQPQHF. Here the CDR3 DNA reads TGTGCCAGCAGTTTTTCCGGATATCAGCCCCAGCATTTT.

This clone was seen just once. This chain connects TRBV7-2 to TRBJ2-7; 8 bases align to TRBD2. Germline CDR1 reads SGHTA; CDR2 reads FQGNSA. The CDR3 has 15 residues. V lost 5 bases to trimming and J lost 6 bases; unmatched junction nucleotides: 12. The CDR3 DNA follows: TGTGCCAGCAGCCCACTTAGCGGGGCCTCGCGCGAGCAGTACTTC. It yields the protein CASSPLSGASREQYF. The entire variable domain, with the rest obtained from reference TRBV7-2 and TRBJ2-7, is as follows: GAGVSQSPSNKVTEKGKDVELRCDPISGHTALYWYRQSLGQGLEFLIYFQGNSAPDKSGLPSDRFSAERTGGSVSTLTIQRTQQEDSAVYLCASSPLSGASREQYFGPGTRLTVT.

The chain is built from TRBV28 and TRBJ2-5, with D unclear. This CDR3 is 12 amino acids long. V gave up 4 bases and J gave up 3 bases, with 6 bases separating them. Germline V lookup: CDR1 MDHEN, CDR2 SYDVKM. The CDR3 spells CASSSDEETQYF. The DNA of the CDR3 is TGTGCCAGCAGTTCCGACGAAGAGACCCAGTACTTC.

This chain uses TRBV6-1 with TRBJ1-2; D possibly corresponds to TRBD1 (6 bases). The CDR3 loop spans 14 amino acids. V gave up 1 base and J gave up 6 bases, with 12 bases separating them. The germline CDR1 and CDR2 sequences are MNHNS and SASEGT. CDR3 DNA: TGTGCCAGCAGTGAAGTGTGGGGGCGGGATGGCTACACCTTC. Amino acids: CASSEVWGRDGYTF.

V usage is TRBV5-4 and J usage is TRBJ1-4, with D possibly being TRBD1 (5 bases). Germline assignment: CDR1 SGHNT and CDR2 YYREEE (reference sequence). The CDR3 runs to 14 residues. V gave up 4 bases and J gave up 8 bases, with 15 bases separating them. As DNA, the CDR3 is TGTGCCAGCAGCGCCGGCAGGGTTGGGGAAAAACTGTTTTTT. Protein: CASSAGRVGEKLFF. Combining the CDR3 with reference TRBV5-4 and TRBJ1-4 gives the whole variable domain ETGVTQSPTHLIKTRGQQVTLRCSSQSGHNTVSWYQQALGQGPQFIFQYYREEENGRGNFPPRFSGLQFPNYSSELNVNALELDDSALYLCASSAGRVGEKLFFGSGTQLSVL.

This clone came up once. The V and J genes are TRBV2 and TRBJ2-7; D is perhaps TRBD1 or TRBD2 (5 bases each). The V gene lost 4 bases and the J gene lost 6 bases, with 19 bases spanning the gap. The CDR3 has 15 amino acids. The germline gives CDR1 SNHLY, CDR2 FYNNEI. The CDR3 DNA sequence: TGTGCCAGCAGTGTGGATCGGGGCTACTCAGGCGAGCAGTACTTC. Protein: CASSVDRGYSGEQYF. Looking up the rest from reference TRBV2 and TRBJ2-7 gives the full variable domain: EPEVTQTPSHQVTQMGQEVILRCVPISNHLYFYWYRQILGQKVEFLVSFYNNEISEKSEIFDDQFSVERPDGSNFTLKIRSTKLEDSAMYFCASSVDRGYSGEQYFGPGTRLTVT.

The chain links TRBV2 to TRBJ2-1, with TRBD2 matching over 12 bases. The CDR3 loop spans 16 amino acids. The germline V gene has CDR1 SNHLY and CDR2 FYNNEI. Unmatched junction bases numbered 13, after V lost 10 bases and J lost 6 bases. CDR3 coding DNA: TGTGCCACCCAGAGACTAGCGGGAGCAGGCTCCAATGAGCAGTTCTTC. Translation: CATQRLAGAGSNEQFF.

In this sample, this clone turned up a few times. This chain links TRBV5-4 with TRBJ2-3, with 7 bases aligning to TRBD1. CDR1 and CDR2 (germline): SGHNT, YYREEE (reference sequence). With V trimmed by 3 bases and J by 0 bases, 4 bases remained unmatched. The CDR3 is 15 amino acids. CDR3: CASSWGTASTDTQYF. The CDR3 region has the DNA TGTGCCAGCAGCTGGGGGACAGCGAGCACAGATACGCAGTATTTT.

This clone occurred a few times. The chain joins TRBV5-5 to TRBJ1-5; D not resolved. Between the trimmed V and J ends, which lost 3 bases and 3 bases, there was a span of 7 bases. CDR1 is SGHKS and CDR2 is YYEKEE in the germline V gene (reference sequence). CDR3 length: 13 residues. CDR3 residues: CASSSGPNQPQHF. The CDR3, as DNA: TGTGCCAGCAGCTCTGGACCCAATCAGCCCCAGCATTTT.

The rearrangement uses TRBV6-6 and TRBJ1-1; D gene uncertain. Germline CDR1 is MNHNY and CDR2 is SVGAGI (reference sequence). The V gene lost 5 bases and the J gene lost 1 base, with 14 bases spanning the gap. The CDR3 totals 15 residues. The CDR3: CASSRPQSANTEAFF. The CDR3 coding sequence is TGTGCCAGCAGTCGGCCTCAATCAGCGAACACTGAAGCTTTCTTT.

The chain joins TRBV19 to TRBJ2-7, with D possibly being TRBD1 (5 bases). V lost 4 bases and J lost 0, with 10 bases in between. Germline loops: CDR1 LNHDA, CDR2 SQIVND (reference sequence). The CDR3 has 14 residues. CDR3: CASSTGLSSYEQYF. The CDR3 nucleotides read TGTGCCAGTAGTACAGGGTTGAGCTCCTACGAGCAGTACTTC.

The rearrangement joins TRBV20-1 to TRBJ2-5; unclear D gene. The CDR3 runs to 11 residues. Per germline, CDR1 DFQATT and CDR2 SNEGSKA (reference sequence). The V and J ends lost 1 base and 5 bases respectively, with 5 bases between them. CDR3 sequence: CSARAVETQYF. The CDR3 DNA reads TGCAGTGCTAGAGCTGTGGAGACCCAGTACTTC.

This clone was detected only a few times. The chain employs TRBV21-1 and TRBJ1-3; the table assigns TRBD1, which was not confirmed against the DNA. TRBV21-1 is recorded as a pseudogene. The CDR3 length is 15 residues. The CDR3 DNA sequence: TGTGCCAGCAGCAATCCCCTCGGACAGGGCTACACCATATATTTT. This codes for CASSNPLGQGYTIYF.

This clone occurred once. The V call is TRBV19, the J call TRBJ1-2; 7 nucleotides agree with TRBD1. Germline V gene data show CDR1 as LNHDA and CDR2 as SQIVND (reference sequence). V shed 6 bases and J 1 base; nucleotides not matched to a gene: 5. This CDR3 comprises 14 residues. DNA of the CDR3: TGTGCCAGTAGGACAGGGACAGTTAACTATGGCTACACCTTC. This translates into CASRTGTVNYGYTF. Complete variable domain (other parts from reference TRBV19 and TRBJ1-2): DGGITQSPKYLFRKEGQNVTLSCEQNLNHDAMYWYRQDPGQGLRLIYYSQIVNDFQKGDIAEGYSVSREKKESFPLTVTSAQKNPTAFYLCASRTGTVNYGYTFGSGTRLTVV.

The rearrangement uses TRBV3-1 (or the pseudogene TRBV3-2) and TRBJ2-2; tentatively, D is TRBD1 or TRBD2 (5 bases each). Germline-derived CDR1 and CDR2 are LGHDT and YNNKEL (reference sequence). Trimming pared 5 bases from V and 1 base from J, leaving 11 bases between. The CDR3 length is 15 residues. The CDR3 sequence: CASSSWDQNTGELFF. The CDR3 coding sequence is TGTGCCAGCAGCTCTTGGGACCAGAACACCGGGGAGCTGTTTTTT.

DNA for the CDR3: TGTGCCAGCAGCTTAGATATCGGGGGGCTCACACACACAGATACGCAGTATTTT. This encodes CASSLDIGGLTHTDTQYF. V gene TRBV7-2 combines with J gene TRBJ2-3; TRBD2 is a possible D gene (7 bases). Trimming shortened V by 1 base and J by 2 bases, and 19 bases separated the two germline ends. Germline values: CDR1 SGHTA, CDR2 FQGNSA. The CDR3 sequence is 18 residues long.

The chain couples TRBV29-1 to TRBJ2-7; 9 bases agree with TRBD2. V lost 7 bases to trimming and J lost 0 bases; unmatched junction nucleotides: 4. This CDR3 has 13 amino acids. Germline-derived CDR1 and CDR2 are SQVTM and ANQGSEA. The CDR3 protein is CSASGGSSYEQYF. For the CDR3, the DNA is TGCAGCGCCAGCGGGGGGAGCTCCTACGAGCAGTACTTC.